Each of the 5 T cell receptor beta chains below was sequenced from the same sample in a study of blood T cell repertoires in COVID-19. Clones were sequenced by immunoSEQ multiplex PCR, and TCRdb holds only the in-frame ones, with some missing. The repertoire holds around 130,000 clones, with about 74% as singletons. The sample comprised peripheral blood. These receptors were obtained from a man aged 45 to 65 with acute or convalescent COVID-19.

V gene TRBV27 combines with J gene TRBJ1-2; 10 bases match TRBD1. CDR1 MNHEY and CDR2 SMNVEV come from the germline V gene (reference sequence). The CDR3 is made up of 15 amino acids. V was clipped by 6 bases and J by 6 bases; unmatched bases: 10. This CDR3 is CASRLGTGALDGYTF. For the CDR3, the DNA is TGTGCCAGCAGACTAGGGACAGGGGCATTAGATGGCTACACCTTC.

The chain couples TRBV25-1 to TRBJ2-7; the D is unclear. Germline V gene data show CDR1 as MGHDK and CDR2 as SYGVNS. This CDR3 comprises 13 residues. Trimming pared 5 bases from V and 3 bases from J, leaving 11 bases between. CDR3 loop: CASSRNDFYEQYV. The CDR3 DNA is TGTGCCAGCAGTCGAAATGACTTCTACGAGCAGTACGTC.

The chain is built from TRBV19 and TRBJ1-6, with 8 bases fitting TRBD1. Germline V gene lookup returns CDR1 LNHDA and CDR2 SQIVND (reference sequence). With V trimmed by 6 bases and J by 13 bases, 8 bases remained unmatched. This CDR3 comprises 13 residues. The CDR3 reads CASRDRETYPLHF. DNA of the CDR3: TGTGCCAGTAGGGACAGGGAGACTTACCCCCTCCACTTT.

The chain employs TRBV11-2 and TRBJ2-3, with 9 bases lining up with TRBD2. This CDR3 has 17 residues. Trimming at V came to 0 bases and at J to 3 bases, leaving 7 bases not matched to a gene. Germline lookup yields CDR1 SGHAT and CDR2 FQNNGV. The CDR3 loop is CASSLDQLAGPTDTQYF. Written as DNA, the CDR3 is TGTGCCAGCAGCTTAGATCAACTAGCGGGCCCAACAGATACGCAGTATTTT.

The rearrangement links TRBV25-1 to TRBJ1-2, with D possibly TRBD1 on 5 matching bases. V lost 6 bases to trimming and J lost 6 bases, with 17 bases between them. This CDR3 is 14 amino acids long. Germline V CDR1 and CDR2: MGHDK, SYGVNS. The CDR3 here is CASRVSGRENGYTF. In nucleotides, the CDR3 is TGTGCCAGCAGAGTCTCGGGCAGGGAAAATGGCTACACCTTC.